These T cell receptor beta chains were read from a single sample in a study of cytomegalovirus exposure and HLA in healthy donors. Assay: immunoSEQ multiplex PCR; the TCRdb copy retains only in-frame clones and omits some. This repertoire shows some 200,000 clones, roughly 83% found once; its top ten account for roughly 0.71%. The material sequenced was PBMCs. All receptors come from a boy younger than 10 in good health and CMV-seronegative. The CDR3 runs from the conserved cysteine through the conserved F or W. Clone size is shown for a subset of rows, as once, few, many or a class of expanded clone.

>TRBJ1-5|TRBV19|16|-
CASSPRGRLRNQPQHF
>TRBJ2-5|TRBV7-2|14|-
CASSPREGRETQYF
>TRBJ2-1|TRBV6-6|14|-
CASSYLAGHNEQFF
>TRBJ2-3|TRBV30|12|-
CAWSVERGAQYF
>TRBJ2-3|TRBV5-1|16|-
CASSLASTRGTDTQYF
>TRBJ2-1|TRBV15|16|-
CATSRDGLAGLNEQFF
>TRBJ1-1|TRBV19|13|-
CASSTGVMAEAFF
>TRBJ1-1|TRBV4-1|17|-
CASSQDTLSGMNTEAFF
>TRBJ2-2|TRBV21-1|17|-
CASSKQPSGPFAGELFF
>TRBJ1-5|TRBV7-6|14|few
CASSLGGTHQPQHF
>TRBJ1-4|TRBV7-6|13|-
CASSFSQGEKLFF
>TRBJ2-3|TRBV7-2|14|-
CASSPRQGTDTQYF
>TRBJ1-2|TRBV19|14|-
CASREQGAGYGYTF
>TRBJ2-3|TRBV7-3|14|once
CASSLVGLKDTQYF
>TRBJ2-7|TRBV5-4|15|-
CASSSPGQGGYEQYF
>TRBJ2-3|TRBV19|15|-
CASRLAGESTDTQYF
>TRBJ2-5|TRBV5-4|14|-
CASSGTGVGETQYF
>TRBJ2-4|TRBV4-1|16|-
CASSQVSGGAKNIQYF
>TRBJ2-7|TRBV30|13|-
CACRLAGPYEQYF
>TRBJ1-2|TRBV5-6|14|-
CASSLVGAPSGYTF
>TRBJ2-7|TRBV5-5|15|-
CASSLETGLWYEQYF
>TRBJ1-5|TRBV15|15|-
CATSRGRALTQPQHF
>TRBJ2-7|TRBV5-6|19|-
CASSSRRLYRGRTYLEQYF
>TRBJ2-7|TRBV11-2|13|-
CASNLATAYEQYF
>TRBJ2-7|TRBV19|13|-
CASSMGQSYEQYF
>TRBJ2-7|TRBV7-9|15|-
CASSLDGVRRGEQYF
>TRBJ2-1|TRBV27|12|-
CASSDRVNEQFF
>TRBJ2-1|TRBV5-1|16|few
CASSIQTGFYGDEQFF
>TRBJ1-1|TRBV30|12|-
CAFGTEKVEAFF
>TRBJ2-1|TRBV30|14|-
CAWSEGLADNEQFF
>TRBJ1-1|TRBV30|13|-
CAWWTGGNTEAFF